This section outlines one T cell receptor (beta chain) sequence together with its context. Its antigen is unknown. This record comes from a study of T cell responses to AZD1222 COVID-19 vaccine. Study background: Pooling covered second doses at about 4 or about 12 weeks. Overall study findings and caveats: The donor group comprised mostly white British people and more females; the analysis possibly underestimated clonal diversity. Spike-specific TCR depth and breadth grew after two AZD1222 doses. Recipients of AZD1222 seropositive at baseline numbered only 6 or 7.

Trimming removed 0 bases from V and 0 bases from J, with 9 bases in between. The CDR3 sequence is 15 residues long. Looked up from germline, CDR1 is SGHRS and CDR2 is YFSETQ. The repertoire was sequenced with immunoSEQ multiplex PCR; TCRdb's copy has only in-frame clones and lacks some. The sample has about 100,000 clones, approximately 87% seen once; the top ten hold about 15%. This receptor was obtained from an adult in good health. The input for sequencing was peripheral blood, taken on day 0 of AZD1222 vaccination. The rearrangement joins TRBV5-1 to TRBJ1-1; D is perhaps TRBD1 (6 bases). CDR3 amino acids: CASSLVGQLNTEAFF. CDR3 coding DNA: TGCGCCAGCAGCTTGGTCGGACAGCTGAACACTGAAGCTTTCTTT.